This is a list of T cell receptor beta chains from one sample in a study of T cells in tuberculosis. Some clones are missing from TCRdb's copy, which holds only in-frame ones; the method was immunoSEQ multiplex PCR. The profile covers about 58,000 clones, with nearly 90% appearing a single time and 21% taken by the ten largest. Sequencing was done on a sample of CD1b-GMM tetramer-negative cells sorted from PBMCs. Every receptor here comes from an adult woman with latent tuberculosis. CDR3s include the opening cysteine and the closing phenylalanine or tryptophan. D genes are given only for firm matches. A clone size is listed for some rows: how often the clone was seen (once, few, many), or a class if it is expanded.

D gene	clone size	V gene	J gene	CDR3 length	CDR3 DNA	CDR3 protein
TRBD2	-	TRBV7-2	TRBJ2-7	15	TGTGCCAGCAGCCCGAGGTTGGCGGGAGGTGACGAGCAGTACTTC	CASSPRLAGGDEQYF
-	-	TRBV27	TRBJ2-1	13	TGTGCCAGCAGTTTGTCGGGAGCCAATGAGCAGTTCTTC	CASSLSGANEQFF
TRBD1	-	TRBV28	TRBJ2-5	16	TGTGCCAGCAGTTTATACGGGACAGGGTCTGTGGAGACCCAGTACTTC	CASSLYGTGSVETQYF
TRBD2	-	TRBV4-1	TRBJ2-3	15	TGCGCCAGCAGCCTCCTAGCGGGAACCACAGATACGCAGTATTTT	CASSLLAGTTDTQYF
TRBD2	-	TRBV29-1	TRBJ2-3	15	TGCAGCGTGGTGACTAGCGGGGGGCGCACAGATACGCAGTATTTT	CSVVTSGGRTDTQYF
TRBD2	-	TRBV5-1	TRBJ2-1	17	TGCGCCAGCAGCTTGGTCCGGCCCAGCGGGGTAGATAATGAGCAGTTCTTC	CASSLVRPSGVDNEQFF
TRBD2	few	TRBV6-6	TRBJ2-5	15	TGTGCCAGCAGTTACTCATTCGGGGGGGCGGAGACCCAGTACTTC	CASSYSFGGAETQYF
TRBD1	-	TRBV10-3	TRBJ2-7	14	TGTGCCATCAGCGCAGGACAGGGGAGCTACGAGCAGTACTTC	CAISAGQGSYEQYF
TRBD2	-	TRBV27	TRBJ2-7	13	TGTGCCAGCAGAATAGCGGGGGCCTACGAGCAGTACTTC	CASRIAGAYEQYF
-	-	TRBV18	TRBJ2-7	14	TGTGCCAGCTCACCACCGACACTTACCTACGAGCAGTACTTC	CASSPPTLTYEQYF
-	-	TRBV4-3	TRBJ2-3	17	TGCGCCAGCAGCCAAGACTGGGTGGGGGGGCGCACAGATACGCAGTATTTT	CASSQDWVGGRTDTQYF
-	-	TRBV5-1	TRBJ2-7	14	TGCGCCAGCAGCTTGGAATCCGGGTACGGCGAGCAGTACTTC	CASSLESGYGEQYF
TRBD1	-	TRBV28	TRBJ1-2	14	TGTGCCAGCAGCCGCCCAGGGGGGACGGAGGGCTACACCTTC	CASSRPGGTEGYTF
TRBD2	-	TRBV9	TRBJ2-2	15	TGTGCCAGCAGCCTCGGGACTAAAATCACCGGGGAGCTGTTTTTT	CASSLGTKITGELFF
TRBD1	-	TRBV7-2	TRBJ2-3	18	TGTGCCAGCAGCTTAGGGGACAGGCCCGTTCTAAGCACAGATACGCAGTATTTT	CASSLGDRPVLSTDTQYF
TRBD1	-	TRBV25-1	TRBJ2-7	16	TGTGCCAGCAGCAACTGGTCCGGGACAGGGGCCTACGAGCAGTACTTC	CASSNWSGTGAYEQYF
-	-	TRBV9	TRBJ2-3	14	TGTGCCAGCAGCGTGTTAAGTCGCGGAGATACGCAGTATTTT	CASSVLSRGDTQYF
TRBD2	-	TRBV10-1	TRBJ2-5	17	TGCGCCAGCCTGACTAGCGGGGGGTTCCTACTTGGGGAGACCCAGTACTTC	CASLTSGGFLLGETQYF
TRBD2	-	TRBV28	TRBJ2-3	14	TGTGCCAGCAGTCTAGCGGGGGCCACAGATACGCAGTATTTT	CASSLAGATDTQYF
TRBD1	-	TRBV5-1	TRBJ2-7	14	TGCGCCAGCAGCTTCCGGGACAGGGGGCTCGAGCAGTACTTC	CASSFRDRGLEQYF
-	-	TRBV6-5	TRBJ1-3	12	TGTGCCAGCAGTTATGATCAGGGCACCATATATTTT	CASSYDQGTIYF
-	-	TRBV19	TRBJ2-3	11	TGTGCCACCACCGGAGGGTTTACGCAGTATTTT	CATTGGFTQYF
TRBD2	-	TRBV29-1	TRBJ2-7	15	TGCAGCGTGAAGACTAGCGGGAGGGCCGCCTACGAGCAGTACTTC	CSVKTSGRAAYEQYF
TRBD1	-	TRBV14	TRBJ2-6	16	TGTGCCAGCAGCCACCGACAGGGGACTGGGGCCAACGTCCTGACTTTC	CASSHRQGTGANVLTF
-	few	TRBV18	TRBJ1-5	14	TGTGCCAGCTCACCAATCCCGGAGGGCCAGCCCCAGCATTTT	CASSPIPEGQPQHF
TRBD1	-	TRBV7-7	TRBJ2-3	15	TGTGCTAGCAGCCCACTGACAGGGAATCCAGATACGCAGTATTTT	CASSPLTGNPDTQYF
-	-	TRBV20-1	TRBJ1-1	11	TGCAGTGCTAGAAAGAGGGAAGAAGCTTTCTTT	CSARKREEAFF
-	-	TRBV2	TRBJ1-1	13	TGTGCCAGCAGTCGGACAGAGAACACTGAAGCTTTCTTT	CASSRTENTEAFF
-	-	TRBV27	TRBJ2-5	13	TGTGCCAGCAGCCTACTAGCCCAAGAGACCCAGTACTTC	CASSLLAQETQYF
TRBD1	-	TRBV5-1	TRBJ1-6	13	TGCGCCAGCGCCGGGACAGGGAATTCACCCCTCCACTTT	CASAGTGNSPLHF
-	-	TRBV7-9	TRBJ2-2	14	TGTGCCAGCAGCTTAGACTTACTTTACGGGGAGCTGTTTTTT	CASSLDLLYGELFF
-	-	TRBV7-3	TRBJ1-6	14	TGTGCCAGCAGCCTCCAGGGGTTCAATTCACCCCTCCACTTT	CASSLQGFNSPLHF
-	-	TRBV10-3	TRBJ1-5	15	TGTGCCATCAGTGAGGGGGAGTACAGCAATCAGCCCCAGCATTTT	CAISEGEYSNQPQHF
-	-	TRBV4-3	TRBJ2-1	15	TGCGCCAGCAGCCAAGAGTCGGTTGCCTACAATGAGCAGTTCTTC	CASSQESVAYNEQFF
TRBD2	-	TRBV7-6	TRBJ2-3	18	TGTGCCAGCAGCTTAAACATTCCTGGCGGGAGACGCACAGATACGCAGTATTTT	CASSLNIPGGRRTDTQYF
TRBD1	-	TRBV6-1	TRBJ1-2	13	TGTGCCATGAGCTCAGGGGGCGCGGAAGGCTACACCTTC	CAMSSGGAEGYTF
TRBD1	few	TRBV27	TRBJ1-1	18	TGTGCCAGCAGTGCGACCTTCGTAGGACAGGGGAAAAACACTGAAGCTTTCTTT	CASSATFVGQGKNTEAFF
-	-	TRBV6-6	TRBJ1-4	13	TGTGCCAGCAGCTCCCTAGGGGATGAAAAACTGTTTTTT	CASSSLGDEKLFF
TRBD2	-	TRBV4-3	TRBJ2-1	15	TGCGCCAGCAGCCAAGGGACTAGTTGGGACAATGAGCAGTTCTTC	CASSQGTSWDNEQFF
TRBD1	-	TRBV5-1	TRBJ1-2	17	TGCGCCAGCAGCTTGGATCCAGGGGGCAGGGGTAACTATGGCTACACCTTC	CASSLDPGGRGNYGYTF
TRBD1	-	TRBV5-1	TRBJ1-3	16	TGCGCCAGCAGCTTGGGACAGGGATTGGCTGGAAACACCATATATTTT	CASSLGQGLAGNTIYF
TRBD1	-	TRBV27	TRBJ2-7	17	TGTGCCAGCAGTTTGCGACAGGGGGCAGGTGTGGCCTACGAGCAGTACTTC	CASSLRQGAGVAYEQYF
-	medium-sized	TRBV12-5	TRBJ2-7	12	TGTGCTAGTGGTTTGGAAGGGGGCGAGCAGTACTTC	CASGLEGGEQYF
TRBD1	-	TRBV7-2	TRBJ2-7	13	TGTGCCAGCAGCACAGGGGCCCTTTACGAGCAGTACTTC	CASSTGALYEQYF
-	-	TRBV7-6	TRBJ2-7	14	TGTGCCAGCAGCTACGGGACTCACCCCTACGAGCAGTACTTC	CASSYGTHPYEQYF
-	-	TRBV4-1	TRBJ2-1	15	TGCGCCAGCAGCCCCCCGACTGGGGCGGGGAATGAGCAGTTCTTC	CASSPPTGAGNEQFF
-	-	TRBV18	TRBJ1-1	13	TGTGCCAGCTCACCCAGGGATTTTGCTGAAGCTTTCTTT	CASSPRDFAEAFF
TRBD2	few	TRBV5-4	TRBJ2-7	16	TGTGCCAGCAGCTGGGGAGGGAGACTGGGGGGCTACGAGCAGTACTTC	CASSWGGRLGGYEQYF
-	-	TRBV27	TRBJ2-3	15	TGTGCCAGCAGTTCTTTTTTACAGGTCACAGATACGCAGTATTTT	CASSSFLQVTDTQYF
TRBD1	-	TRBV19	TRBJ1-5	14	TGTGCCAGTGGGGACAGGGTGGGTAAACAGCCCCAGCATTTT	CASGDRVGKQPQHF
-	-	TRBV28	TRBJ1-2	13	TGTGCCAGCAGTCCCGTAATTGTCTATGGCTACACCTTC	CASSPVIVYGYTF
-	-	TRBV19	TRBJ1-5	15	TGTGCCAGTAGTATTTCGAGGGGGTTAGGACAGCCCCAGCATTTT	CASSISRGLGQPQHF
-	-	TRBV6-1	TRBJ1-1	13	TGTGCCAGCAGTGAACCAATGAACACTGAAGCTTTCTTT	CASSEPMNTEAFF
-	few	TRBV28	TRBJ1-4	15	TGTGCCAGCAGTTTTTCGCAGCGAAGAAATGAAAAACTGTTTTTT	CASSFSQRRNEKLFF
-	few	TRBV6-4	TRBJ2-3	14	TGTGCCAGCAGTGACGGTGGAGGCACAGATACGCAGTATTTT	CASSDGGGTDTQYF